Listed below are T cell receptor beta chains from one sample, sequenced in a study of T cells in Graves' hyperthyroidism and ophthalmopathy. In TCRdb, the multiplex PCR reads were re-called with MiXCR into one record per CDR3 protein. The sample lists a few hundred thousand distinct CDR3 sequences, around 43% seen once, with about two fifths in the top ten. Material for sequencing was peripheral blood or thyroid tissue (not recorded which). These receptors were collected from an adult woman with Graves' disease, either hyperthyroidism or ophthalmopathy (not recorded which). CDR3s include the opening cysteine and the closing phenylalanine or tryptophan. D genes are given only for firm matches. Some rows have no size entry. The others give once, few or many, or a class for an expanded clone.

TRBV2	many	12	.	TRBJ1-5	TGTGCCAGCAGTGATCAAGTGCGGCCCCAGCATTTT	CASSDQVRPQHF
TRBV14	.	14	TRBD1	TRBJ1-1	TGTGCCAGCAGCCCGGACAGGGAAGGGACCGGAGCTTTCTTT	CASSPDREGTGAFF
TRBV20-1	few	13	TRBD1	TRBJ1-2	TGCAGTGCCCCTGGACAGGGGAACTATGGCTACACCTTC	CSAPGQGNYGYTF
TRBV7-2	few	14	.	TRBJ1-5	TGTGCCAGCAGCTTCGGGACGCGAGAAGGGACCCAGCATTTT	CASSFGTREGTQHF
TRBV2	few	15	TRBD1	TRBJ2-7	TGTGCCAGCAGTGAAGCCCCCGGACAGGGTTCCGAGCAGTACTTC	CASSEAPGQGSEQYF
TRBV2	.	14	.	TRBJ1-5	TGTGCCAGCAGTGATTCCGGGGGGAATCAGCCCCAGCATTTT	CASSDSGGNQPQHF
TRBV5-6	few	15	TRBD1	TRBJ1-6	TGTGCCAGCAGCCCCACGATAGGGGGCAATTCACCCCTCCACTTT	CASSPTIGGNSPLHF
TRBV29-1	.	15	.	TRBJ2-7	TGCAGCGTTGAAGGACTTCACGGAGTATCCTACGAGCAGTACTTC	CSVEGLHGVSYEQYF
TRBV6-5	many	13	.	TRBJ2-7	TGTGCCAGCAGTACCACCCCGGGGAAAGAGCAGTACTTC	CASSTTPGKEQYF
TRBV7-9	many	12	.	TRBJ2-5	TGTGCCAGCAGCTCGGAGGGGTTGTCCCAGTACTTC	CASSSEGLSQYF
TRBV20-1	few	13	TRBD1	TRBJ2-7	TGCAGTGCTAGGGAGGACAGGGTAAACGAGCAGTACTTC	CSAREDRVNEQYF
TRBV5-1	few	16	TRBD1	TRBJ1-3	TGCGCCAGCAGCTTAGGGGGCAGAATGGGAGGAAACACCATATATTTT	CASSLGGRMGGNTIYF
TRBV5-8	few	16	TRBD2	TRBJ2-2	TGTGCCAGCAGCTTGGGACTAGCTAAAAACACCGGGGAGCTGTTTTTT	CASSLGLAKNTGELFF
TRBV3-1	few	16	.	TRBJ2-5	TGTGCCAGCAGCCAAGAACCCGGGAGAATCGGTGTGACCCAGTACTTC	CASSQEPGRIGVTQYF
TRBV10-3	.	13	.	TRBJ1-4	TGTGCCGCCGCGGCGTCTGAAGGTGAAAAACTGTTTTTT	CAAAASEGEKLFF
TRBV10-3	.	13	.	TRBJ2-5	TGTGCCACCCAGGGACACGGGCAAGAGACCCAGTACTTC	CATQGHGQETQYF
TRBV2	many	14	TRBD1	TRBJ2-7	TGTGCCAGCAGGGGAGGACAGGGGGCCTACGAGCAGTACTTC	CASRGGQGAYEQYF
TRBV29-1	few	11	.	TRBJ2-5	TGCAGCGTTGAAGGGGCAGGGACCCAGTACTTC	CSVEGAGTQYF
TRBV4-1	.	12	.	TRBJ1-5	TGCGCCAGCAGCCAGATGGGGCAGCCCCAGCATTTT	CASSQMGQPQHF
TRBV25-1	.	16	TRBD1	TRBJ1-5	TGTGCCAGCAGTGATCCGAGACAGGGCAATAATCAGCCCCAGCATTTT	CASSDPRQGNNQPQHF
TRBV12-5	many	13	.	TRBJ2-2	TGTGCTAGTGGACGCAAGAACACCGGGGAGCTGTTTTTT	CASGRKNTGELFF
TRBV6-5	.	15	TRBD2	TRBJ2-2	TGTGCCAGCAGTTATTGGACTAGTAACAACGGGGAGCTGTTTTTT	CASSYWTSNNGELFF
TRBV29-1	.	10	.	TRBJ1-2	TGCAGCGTTGAAGTATATGGCTACACCTTC	CSVEVYGYTF
TRBV20-1	many	11	.	TRBJ2-7	TGCAGTGCACCTGAATCCTACGAGCAGTACTTC	CSAPESYEQYF
TRBV19	many	13	.	TRBJ2-5	TGTGCCAGTAGTATATGGCCCGGGGAGACCCAGTACTTC	CASSIWPGETQYF
TRBV28	.	14	.	TRBJ1-2	TGTGCCAGCAGGCCGGGACCAGCTAACTATGGCTACACCTTC	CASRPGPANYGYTF
TRBV12-3/TRBV12-4	many	16	.	TRBJ1-6	TGTGCCAGCAGTTTCCGGCAGGCTTCTTATAATTCACCCCTCCACTTT	CASSFRQASYNSPLHF
TRBV25-1	few	13	.	TRBJ1-2	TGTGCCAGCAGGCCGGAGGGATCCTCCGGCTACACCTTC	CASRPEGSSGYTF
TRBV11-2	.	16	TRBD2	TRBJ2-7	TGTGCCAGCAGCCACAGACTCAGCGGGAAACGGGAGGAGCAGTACTTC	CASSHRLSGKREEQYF
TRBV20-1	few	12	.	TRBJ2-5	TGCAGTGCTAGAAGCCTAGGGGGGACCCAGTACTTC	CSARSLGGTQYF
TRBV7-9	once	16	TRBD2	TRBJ2-5	TGTGCCAGCAGTTTGGCTAGCGGGAGGTACCAAGAGACCCGGTACTTC	CASSLASGRYQETRYF
TRBV4-2	few	12	.	TRBJ2-7	TGTGCCAGCAGCTTGGGTCACTACGAGCAGTACTTC	CASSLGHYEQYF
TRBV19	.	14	TRBD1	TRBJ1-5	TGTGCCAGTAAAGCGGACAGGGCCAATCAGCCCCAGCATTTT	CASKADRANQPQHF
TRBV6-1	.	14	.	TRBJ2-7	TGTGCCAGCAGTTACCCGGCGTGGCCCGACGAGCAGTACTTC	CASSYPAWPDEQYF
TRBV4-2	.	15	.	TRBJ1-2	TGTGCCAGCAGCCAAGATGGCAACAAGAACTATGGCTACACCTTC	CASSQDGNKNYGYTF
TRBV7-9	many	14	.	TRBJ1-5	TGTGCCAGCAGAAAGACTGGCTCGGGGCAGCCCCAGCATTTT	CASRKTGSGQPQHF
TRBV2	.	13	.	TRBJ1-1	TGTGCCAGCAGTTCAGATAGAGGGGTAGAAGCTTTCTTT	CASSSDRGVEAFF
TRBV29-1	.	13	TRBD1	TRBJ2-1	TGCAGCGTTGGAGGGACAGGGGTGGGTGAGCAGTTCTTC	CSVGGTGVGEQFF
TRBV29-1	many	11	.	TRBJ1-2	TGCAGCGTTGAAGATCCCGCCGGCTACACCTTC	CSVEDPAGYTF
TRBV15	.	17	.	TRBJ1-2	TGTGCCACCAGCAGCCAAGATGCAGGGGCTGGCGGCTATGGCTACACCTTC	CATSSQDAGAGGYGYTF
TRBV6-6	once	14	.	TRBJ1-1	TGTGCCAGCAGTTACGGGTGGAAGAACACTGAAGCTTTCTTT	CASSYGWKNTEAFF
TRBV7-2	.	14	.	TRBJ1-1	TGTGCCAGCACCCTGGGGGGTTCGAACACTGAAGCTTTCTTT	CASTLGGSNTEAFF
TRBV6-2/TRBV6-3	many	14	TRBD2	TRBJ2-7	TGTGCCAGCAGACTGACTAGCGGGCCGTACGAGCAGTACTTC	CASRLTSGPYEQYF
TRBV7-3	many	13	.	TRBJ1-1	TGTGCCAGCAGCTTAAGTCGTACCACTGAAGCTTTCTTT	CASSLSRTTEAFF
TRBV20-1	many	17	TRBD1	TRBJ1-2	TGCAGTGCTAGAGATCCGGGACGGGCAGGGGGCATCTATGGCTACACCTTC	CSARDPGRAGGIYGYTF
TRBV7-6	.	16	.	TRBJ1-2	TGTGCCGGCAGCCTCCTCCCGCTTCCGGAGGACTATGGCTACACCTTC	CAGSLLPLPEDYGYTF